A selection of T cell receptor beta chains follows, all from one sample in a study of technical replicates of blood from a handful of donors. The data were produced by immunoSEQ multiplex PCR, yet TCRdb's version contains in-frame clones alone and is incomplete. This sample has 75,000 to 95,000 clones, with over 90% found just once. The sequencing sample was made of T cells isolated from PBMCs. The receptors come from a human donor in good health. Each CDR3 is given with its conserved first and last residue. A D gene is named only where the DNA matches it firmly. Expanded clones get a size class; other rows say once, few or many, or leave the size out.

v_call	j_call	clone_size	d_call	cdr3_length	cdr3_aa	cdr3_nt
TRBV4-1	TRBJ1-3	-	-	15	CASSQGWLSGNTIYF	TGCGCCAGCAGCCAAGGGTGGCTCTCTGGAAACACCATATATTTT
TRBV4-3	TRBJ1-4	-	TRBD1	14	CASSQAGGIEKLFF	TGCGCCAGCAGCCAAGCAGGGGGCATTGAAAAACTGTTTTTT
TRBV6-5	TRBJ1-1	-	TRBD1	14	CASSSQTGGVEAFF	TGTGCCAGCAGTTCCCAGACAGGGGGGGTTGAAGCTTTCTTT
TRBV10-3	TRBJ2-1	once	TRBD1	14	CAISKGQGGNEQFF	TGTGCCATCAGTAAGGGACAGGGGGGGAATGAGCAGTTCTTC
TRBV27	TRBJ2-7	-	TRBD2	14	CASTPGLRIYEQYF	TGTGCCAGCACCCCGGGACTAAGAATCTACGAGCAGTACTTC
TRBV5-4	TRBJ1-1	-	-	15	CASSLYPQENTEAFF	TGTGCCAGCAGCTTGTATCCTCAGGAGAACACTGAAGCTTTCTTT
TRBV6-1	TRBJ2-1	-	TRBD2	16	CASSEISGRGTGEQFF	TGTGCCAGCAGTGAAATTAGCGGGAGGGGAACCGGTGAGCAGTTCTTC
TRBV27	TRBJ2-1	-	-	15	CASSLTGPGYNEQFF	TGTGCCAGCAGTCTAACAGGGCCAGGCTACAATGAGCAGTTCTTC
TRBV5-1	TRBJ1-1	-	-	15	CASSLYRGEDTEAFF	TGCGCCAGCAGCTTGTACCGGGGTGAAGACACTGAAGCTTTCTTT
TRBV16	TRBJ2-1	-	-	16	CASSRRPREVVNEQFF	TGTGCCAGCAGCCGAAGACCTAGAGAAGTGGTGAATGAGCAGTTCTTC
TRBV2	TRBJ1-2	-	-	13	CASSVTDNYGYTF	TGTGCCAGCAGTGTCACAGATAACTATGGCTACACCTTC
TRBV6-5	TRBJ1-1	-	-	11	CASSFGAEAFF	TGTGCCAGCAGCTTCGGAGCTGAAGCTTTCTTT
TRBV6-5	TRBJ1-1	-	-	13	CASSQGSGTEAFF	TGTGCCAGCAGTCAGGGGAGCGGCACTGAAGCTTTCTTT
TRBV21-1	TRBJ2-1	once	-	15	CASPFGGRPYNEQFF	TGTGCCAGCCCATTCGGCGGGAGGCCCTACAATGAGCAGTTCTTC
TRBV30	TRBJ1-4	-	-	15	CAWSLGGGIQEKLFF	TGTGCCTGGAGTTTAGGCGGAGGGATTCAAGAAAAACTGTTTTTT
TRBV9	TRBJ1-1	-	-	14	CASSVEGHPTEAFF	TGTGCCAGCAGCGTAGAGGGACACCCCACTGAAGCTTTCTTT
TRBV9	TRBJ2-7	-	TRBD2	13	CASSVGGSYEQYF	TGTGCCAGCAGCGTAGGCGGGAGCTACGAGCAGTACTTC
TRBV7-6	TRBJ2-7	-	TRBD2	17	CASSFIQLAGFLYEQYF	TGTGCCAGCAGCTTCATACAACTAGCGGGATTCCTCTACGAGCAGTACTTC
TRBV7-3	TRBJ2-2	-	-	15	CASSLNGRFGGELFF	TGTGCCAGCAGCTTAAACGGGAGATTCGGCGGGGAGCTGTTTTTT
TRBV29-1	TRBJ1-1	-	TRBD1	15	CSVVQQGAQGTEAFF	TGCAGCGTTGTCCAACAGGGGGCGCAGGGCACTGAAGCTTTCTTT
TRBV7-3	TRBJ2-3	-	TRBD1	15	CASSATGANTDTQYF	TGTGCCAGCAGCGCTACAGGGGCCAACACAGATACGCAGTATTTT
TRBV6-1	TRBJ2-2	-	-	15	CASSNLQESTGELFF	TGTGCCAGCAGTAACTTACAGGAGTCCACCGGGGAGCTGTTTTTT
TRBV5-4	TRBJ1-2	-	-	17	CASSIYGLDSSFYGYTF	TGTGCCAGCAGCATTTACGGCTTGGACAGTTCGTTCTATGGCTACACCTTC
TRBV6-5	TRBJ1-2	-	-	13	CASSYPGVGGYTF	TGTGCCAGCAGTTACCCAGGGGTCGGCGGCTACACCTTC
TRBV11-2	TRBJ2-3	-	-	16	CASSPPGLASTDTQYF	TGTGCCAGCAGCCCACCCGGGCTAGCGAGCACAGATACGCAGTATTTT
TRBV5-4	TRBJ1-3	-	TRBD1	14	CASSLAGGKNTIYF	TGTGCCAGCAGCTTGGCAGGGGGCAAAAACACCATATATTTT
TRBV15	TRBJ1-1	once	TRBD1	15	CATCSPGQGNTEAFF	TGTGCCACCTGTAGCCCGGGACAGGGGAACACTGAAGCTTTCTTT
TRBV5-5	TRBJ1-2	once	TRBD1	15	CASSSRTGSRGGYTF	TGTGCCAGCAGCTCGAGGACAGGCAGTAGGGGAGGCTACACCTTC
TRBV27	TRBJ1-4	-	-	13	CASSHPRGEKLFF	TGTGCCAGCAGTCACCCGAGAGGTGAAAAACTGTTTTTT
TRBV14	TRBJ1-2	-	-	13	CASSQEGRYGYTF	TGTGCCAGCAGCCAAGAGGGGCGGTATGGCTACACCTTC
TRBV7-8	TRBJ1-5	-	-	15	CASSSGTYSNQPQHF	TGTGCCAGCAGCTCCGGGACATATAGCAATCAGCCCCAGCATTTT
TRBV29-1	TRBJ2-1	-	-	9	CSVAGEQFF	TGCAGCGTTGCAGGGGAGCAGTTCTTC
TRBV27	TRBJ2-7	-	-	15	CASSAETVNSYEQYF	TGTGCCAGCAGTGCTGAGACAGTTAATTCCTACGAGCAGTACTTC
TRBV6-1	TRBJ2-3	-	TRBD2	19	CASSEFFVASGSGWDTQYF	TGTGCCAGCAGTGAATTTTTCGTCGCTAGCGGGAGTGGCTGGGATACGCAGTATTTT
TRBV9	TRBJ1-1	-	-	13	CASSVGSGYEAFF	TGTGCCAGCAGCGTAGGATCGGGATATGAAGCTTTCTTT
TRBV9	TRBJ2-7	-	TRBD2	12	CASSGTSVEQYF	TGTGCCAGCAGCGGTACTAGCGTCGAGCAGTACTTC
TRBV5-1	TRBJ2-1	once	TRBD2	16	CASSKTSGGLYNEQFF	TGCGCCAGCAGCAAGACTAGCGGGGGTCTTTACAATGAGCAGTTCTTC
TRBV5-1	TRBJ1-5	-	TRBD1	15	CASSFGQGGSQPQHF	TGCGCCAGCAGCTTCGGACAGGGAGGAAGTCAGCCCCAGCATTTT
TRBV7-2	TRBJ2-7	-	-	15	CASSSYLAGAYEQYF	TGTGCCAGCAGCTCTTACCTGGCAGGGGCTTACGAGCAGTACTTC
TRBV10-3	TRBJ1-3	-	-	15	CAISESGFERDTIYF	TGTGCCATCAGTGAGTCTGGCTTCGAGAGGGACACCATATATTTT
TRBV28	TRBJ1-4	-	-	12	CASSFHARKLFF	TGTGCCAGCAGTTTCCATGCGAGAAAACTGTTTTTT
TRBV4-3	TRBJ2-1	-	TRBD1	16	CASSQVVQGAMNEQFF	TGCGCCAGCAGCCAAGTTGTACAGGGGGCGATGAATGAGCAGTTCTTC
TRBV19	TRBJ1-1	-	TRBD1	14	CASSRDRESTEAFF	TGTGCCAGTAGTAGGGACAGGGAGAGCACTGAAGCTTTCTTT
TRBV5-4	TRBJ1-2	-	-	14	CASSSGDRSYGYTF	TGTGCCAGCAGCTCAGGGGATAGAAGCTATGGCTACACCTTC
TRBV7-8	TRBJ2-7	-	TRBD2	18	CASSFGTATGLASSEQYF	TGTGCCAGCAGCTTTGGGACGGCCACGGGACTAGCCTCTTCCGAGCAGTACTTC
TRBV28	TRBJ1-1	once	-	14	CASSLSGGGTEAFF	TGTGCCAGCAGTTTATCGGGGGGTGGCACTGAAGCTTTCTTT
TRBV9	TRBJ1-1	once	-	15	CASSPPFVGVTEAFF	TGTGCCAGCAGCCCCCCTTTTGTGGGAGTGACTGAAGCTTTCTTT
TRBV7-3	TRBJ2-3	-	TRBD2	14	CASSLTSGTDTQYF	TGTGCCAGCAGCCTGACTAGCGGCACAGATACGCAGTATTTT
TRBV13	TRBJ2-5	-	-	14	CASSLFTTQETQYF	TGTGCCAGCAGCTTATTCACAACCCAAGAGACCCAGTACTTC
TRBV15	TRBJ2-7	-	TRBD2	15	CATSRTGTSGLRAYF	TGTGCCACCAGCAGGACGGGGACTAGCGGGCTCCGGGCGTACTTC
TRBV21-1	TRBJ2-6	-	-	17	CASSKVTGGCGANVLTF	TGTGCCAGCAGCAAAGTAACAGGGGGTTGTGGGGCCAACGTCCTGACTTTC
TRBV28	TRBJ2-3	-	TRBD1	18	CASSFRLYRGQSTDTQYF	TGTGCCAGCAGTTTTCGTTTGTACAGGGGGCAGTCGACAGATACGCAGTATTTT
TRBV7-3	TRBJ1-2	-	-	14	CASSQTLPHYGYTF	TGTGCCAGCAGTCAGACATTACCGCACTATGGCTACACCTTC
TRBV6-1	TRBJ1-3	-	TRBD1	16	CASSEAGTGAGNTIYF	TGTGCCAGCAGTGAAGCCGGGACAGGGGCTGGAAACACCATATATTTT